The clone carrying this TCR beta chain was counted once. This specimen belongs to a study of blood T cell repertoires in COVID-19. Sequenced by immunoSEQ multiplex PCR; TCRdb stores in-frame clones only, minus some. The repertoire holds roughly 62,000 clones, roughly 92% seen once, with 5% to 7% in the top ten. Sequencing was carried out using peripheral blood. This clonotype was sampled from a human donor in a cohort sampled during active COVID-19.

The CDR3 DNA is TGCGCCAGCAGCTCCTCGGGACTAGCGGCAGAGACCCAGTACTTC. Amino acid sequence: CASSSSGLAAETQYF. The chain couples TRBV5-1 to TRBJ2-5; TRBD2 matches 11 bases. J lost 4 bases, V lost 3 bases, and 5 bases had no gene match. Germline-derived CDR1 and CDR2 are SGHRS and YFSETQ. The CDR3 runs to 15 residues.